Listed below are T cell receptor beta chains from one sample, sequenced in a study of cytotoxic CD8 clonotypes in ibrutinib-treated CLL. Sequencing used immunoSEQ multiplex PCR; TCRdb keeps in-frame clones, though not all of them. The sample shows 150,000 to 200,000 clones, over 65% of them seen only once. Sequenced here: PBMCs, sampled after 12 months of ibrutinib treatment. Receptor source: a human donor with chronic lymphocytic leukemia. Both conserved end residues are part of each CDR3. Each record gives: clone size, V gene, D gene, J gene, CDR3 DNA, CDR3 protein. A D gene is named only where the DNA matches it firmly. Some rows mark clone size as missing; the rest say once, few, many or name a class of expanded clone.

-	TRBV27	TRBD1	TRBJ1-2	TGTGCCAGCAAAGTAACAGGGGGCGGGGATGGCTACACCTTC	CASKVTGGGDGYTF
few	TRBV15	TRBD1	TRBJ1-1	TGTGCCACCAGCGAGGGACAGATGAACACTGAAGCTTTCTTT	CATSEGQMNTEAFF
-	TRBV2	TRBD2	TRBJ2-1	TGTGCCAGCAGTGAACTAGCGGGAGTGAATGAGCAGTTCTTC	CASSELAGVNEQFF
-	TRBV27	TRBD2	TRBJ2-7	TGTGCCAGCAGCTCCCGGTTTAGCGGGAGTCCCGAGCAGTACTTC	CASSSRFSGSPEQYF
-	TRBV18	TRBD1	TRBJ1-3	TGTGCCAGCTCACCGGGGACAGGGACGGGAAACACCATATATTTT	CASSPGTGTGNTIYF
once	TRBV28	TRBD1	TRBJ1-4	TGTGCCAGCTTTTCCCAAGCCCGGACAGGGAAGGATAATGAAAAACTGTTTTTT	CASFSQARTGKDNEKLFF
once	TRBV6-6	-	TRBJ2-2	TGTGCCAGCAGTTTCCAGGGGCGCCCTTTCGGGGAGCTGTTTTTT	CASSFQGRPFGELFF
-	TRBV5-6	-	TRBJ2-5	TGTGCCAGCAACTGGGGCGAGACCCAGTACTTC	CASNWGETQYF
-	TRBV19	TRBD1	TRBJ1-1	TGTGCCAGTCGGGAACAGGGGGTTGCTTTCTTT	CASREQGVAFF
-	TRBV29-1	-	TRBJ2-7	TGCAGCGTTGATACAGGGACCTACGAGCAGTACTTC	CSVDTGTYEQYF
-	TRBV7-9	TRBD1	TRBJ2-7	TGTGCCAGCAGCTCTTCCGGGACAGGGGGCCTTTACGAGCAGTACTTC	CASSSSGTGGLYEQYF
-	TRBV19	-	TRBJ1-1	TGTGCCAGTAGTATGAGGAGGGGAAGCAGCATGAACACTGAAGCTTTCTTT	CASSMRRGSSMNTEAFF
-	TRBV7-3	-	TRBJ2-2	TGTGCCAGCAGCCCGACAGCACTTGCCGGGGAGCTGTTTTTT	CASSPTALAGELFF
-	TRBV23-1	-	TRBJ1-2	TGCGCCAGCAGTCAAACGGCACTCCCATCTGGCTACACCTTC	CASSQTALPSGYTF
-	TRBV5-1	-	TRBJ2-2	TGCGCCAGCAGCCCCGACCCGTCGAACACCGGGGAGCTGTTTTTT	CASSPDPSNTGELFF
-	TRBV7-2	-	TRBJ2-3	TGTGCCAGCAGCTTAGGGGACGGGAATACGCAGTATTTT	CASSLGDGNTQYF
-	TRBV4-1	TRBD1	TRBJ1-6	TGCGCCAGCAGCCAAGAACGACAGGGCCTTTGGCCCCTCCACTTT	CASSQERQGLWPLHF
-	TRBV14	-	TRBJ1-4	TGTGCCAGCAGCCCCTCGGTGGCCGCCAAGGCGAAAAAACTGTTTTTT	CASSPSVAAKAKKLFF
-	TRBV4-3	-	TRBJ2-7	TGCGCCAGCAGCCAGGACAGAACCTACGAGCAGTACTTC	CASSQDRTYEQYF
-	TRBV18	-	TRBJ1-5	TGTGCCAGCTCACGGGCAGTAGATCAGCCCCAGCATTTT	CASSRAVDQPQHF
-	TRBV13	-	TRBJ2-7	TGTGCCAGCAGCCGGGGACTCAATTCCTACGAGCAGTACTTC	CASSRGLNSYEQYF
-	TRBV5-1	TRBD1	TRBJ1-5	TGCGCCAGCAGCCCGGGACAGCCTAATCAGCCCCAGCATTTT	CASSPGQPNQPQHF